Each of the 7 T cell receptor beta chains below was sequenced from the same sample in a study of patients and donors after allogeneic stem cell transplantation. In TCRdb, the RT-PCR reads were re-called with MiXCR into one record per CDR3 protein. This sample has approximately 150,000 distinct CDR3 sequences, with roughly 24% found just once. The sample taken for sequencing was blood, either unsorted or a sorted T cell fraction (not recorded which). Source of these receptors: a human donor who was either an allogeneic HSCT recipient or a stem cell or donor lymphocyte infusion donor (not recorded which). It is not recorded whose cells these are; they may come from a transplant donor.

This clonotype was seen only a few times. The rearrangement uses TRBV20-1 and TRBJ2-3; D remains unclear. The CDR3 sequence is 15 residues long. The V gene lost 0 bases and the J gene lost 2 bases, with 12 bases spanning the gap. From germline, CDR1 is DFQATT and CDR2 SNEGSKA (reference sequence). In DNA, the CDR3 is TGCAGTGCTAGAGAGCACCCTCTAAACACAGATACGCAGTATTTT. Translation: CSAREHPLNTDTQYF.

This clonotype was counted only a few times. The chain combines TRBV7-9 with TRBJ2-4; 7 nucleotides align to TRBD2. CDR1 and CDR2 from the germline V gene are SEHNR and FQNEAQ (reference sequence). Trimming removed 5 bases from V and 3 bases from J; junction bases left unmatched: 7. This CDR3 spans 15 amino acids. The CDR3 loop reads CASSHDRDYKNIQYF. CDR3 nucleotide sequence: TGTGCCAGCAGCCACGACCGGGACTACAAAAACATTCAGTACTTC.

The rearrangement links TRBV9 to TRBJ2-1; TRBD1 agrees at 11 bases. This CDR3 is 16 amino acids long. Trimming removed 3 bases from V and 4 bases from J; junction bases left unmatched: 6. CDR1 is SGDLS, CDR2 YYNGEE, per germline. The CDR3 DNA follows: TGTGCCAGCAGCGCGGGAGGGACAGGGGGTTACAATGAGCAGTTCTTC. Amino acid sequence: CASSAGGTGGYNEQFF.

This CDR3 is CASSFRQGDEKLFF. The CDR3 bases are TGCGCCAGCAGCTTTCGGCAGGGGGATGAAAAACTGTTTTTT. This chain joins TRBV5-1 and TRBJ1-4, with TRBD1 matching over 7 bases. Germline lookup yields CDR1 SGHRS and CDR2 YFSETQ. The trim removed 2 bases at V and 6 bases at J, leaving 4 bases unmatched. The CDR3 runs 14 residues.

The chain is built from TRBV5-1 and TRBJ2-5; weak D call: TRBD1 (7 bases). Deletions cut 1 base from V and 5 bases from J, with 24 bases between. CDR1 is SGHRS, CDR2 YFSETQ, per germline. The CDR3 totals 18 residues. The DNA for the CDR3 is TGCGCCAGCAGCTTGCTCGAAGTTTGGAGGGGGCATCGGGAGACCCAGTACTTC. Protein: CASSLLEVWRGHRETQYF.

The rearrangement links TRBV6-6 to TRBJ2-2; TRBD2 agrees at 8 bases. This CDR3 comprises 15 residues. V lost 7 bases, J lost 7 bases, and 11 bases stayed unmatched. Germline V CDR1 and CDR2: MNHNY, SVGAGI (reference sequence). The CDR3 loop is CASTPPGGVSGELFF. Written as DNA, the CDR3 is TGTGCCAGCACTCCGCCGGGAGGGGTGAGCGGGGAGCTGTTTTTT.

This clonotype occurred many times. The chain has TRBV6-2 or TRBV6-3 and TRBJ1-2, with D possibly matching TRBD1 (5 bases). Germline lookup yields CDR1 MNHEY and CDR2 SVGEGT. CDR3 size: 13 residues. V dropped 8 bases and J dropped 6 bases, with 16 bases sitting between them. The CDR3 region has the DNA TGTGCCAGCGGGCCGGGGGACTGGCATGGCTACACCTTC. Translated: CASGPGDWHGYTF.